The entry below gives a single TCR beta chain sequence along with its context. What it recognizes is unknown. The CDR3 runs to 15 residues. CDR1 SEHNR and CDR2 FQNEAQ come from the germline V gene (reference sequence). After re-calling the 5' RACE reads, TCRdb lists one entry per CDR3 protein, DNA absent. The record lists 210,000 or so distinct CDR3 sequences, of which the ten most abundant hold roughly 7.5%. The data were obtained in a study of monozygotic twins with inflammatory bowel disease. Whole-study findings and limits: The data gave no support to a single strong IBD-associated signal or clonotype. Twin concordance left repertoire similarity unchanged, with limited power a possible explanation for this lack of difference. On the inverse Simpson index, IBD patients scored lower for TCRbeta diversity than healthy co-twins.

The chain is built from TRBV7-9 and TRBJ2-1; TCRdb calls TRBD1, which cannot be checked without DNA. Sequencing was carried out using blood. This TCR derives from a human donor with ulcerative colitis or Crohn's disease, or a healthy co-twin of an affected twin (not recorded which). The chain's CDR3 is CASSPRDRGHNEQFF.